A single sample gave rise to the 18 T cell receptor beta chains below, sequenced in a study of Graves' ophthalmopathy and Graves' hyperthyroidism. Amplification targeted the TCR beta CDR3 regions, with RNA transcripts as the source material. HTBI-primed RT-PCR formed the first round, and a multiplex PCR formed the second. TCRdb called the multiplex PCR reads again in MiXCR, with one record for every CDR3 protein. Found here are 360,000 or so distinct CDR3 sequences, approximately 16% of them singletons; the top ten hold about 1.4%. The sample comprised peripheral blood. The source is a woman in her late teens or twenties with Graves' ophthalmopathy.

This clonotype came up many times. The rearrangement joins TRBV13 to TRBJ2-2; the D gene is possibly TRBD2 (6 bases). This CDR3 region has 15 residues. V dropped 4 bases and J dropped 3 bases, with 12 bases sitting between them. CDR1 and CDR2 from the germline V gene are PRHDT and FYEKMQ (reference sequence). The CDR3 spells CASSSPGRYTGELFF. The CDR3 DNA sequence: TGTGCCAGCAGCTCCCCGGGGAGGTACACCGGGGAGCTGTTTTTT.

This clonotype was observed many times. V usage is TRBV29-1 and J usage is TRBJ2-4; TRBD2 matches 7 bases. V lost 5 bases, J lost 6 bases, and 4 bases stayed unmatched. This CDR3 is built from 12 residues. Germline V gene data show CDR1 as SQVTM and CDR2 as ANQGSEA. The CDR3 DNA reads TGCAGCGTTCGCGGGGGATTAAACATTCAGTACTTC. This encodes CSVRGGLNIQYF.

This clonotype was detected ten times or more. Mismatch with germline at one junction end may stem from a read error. CDR3 amino acids: CAGSFTTNYGYTF. CDR3 in DNA: TGTGCCGGCAGTTTTACAACAAACTATGGCTACACCTTC. The V call is TRBV7-2, the J call TRBJ1-2, with D unclear. This CDR3 is built from 13 residues. Germline lookup yields CDR1 SGHTA and CDR2 FQGNSA. Combining the CDR3 with reference TRBV7-2 and TRBJ1-2 gives the whole variable domain GAGVSQSPSNKVTEKGKDVELRCDPISGHTALYWYRQSLGQGLEFLIYFQGNSAPDKSGLPSDRFSAERTGGSVSTLTIQRTQQEDSAVYLCAGSFTTNYGYTFGSGTRLTVV.

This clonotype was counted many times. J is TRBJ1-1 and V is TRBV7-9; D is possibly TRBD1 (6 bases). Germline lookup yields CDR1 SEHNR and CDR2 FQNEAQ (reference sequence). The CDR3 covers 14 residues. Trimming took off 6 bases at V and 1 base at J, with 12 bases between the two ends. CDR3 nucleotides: TGTGCCAGCAGGGGGGGGCTGGCGAACACTGAAGCTTTCTTT. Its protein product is CASRGGLANTEAFF.

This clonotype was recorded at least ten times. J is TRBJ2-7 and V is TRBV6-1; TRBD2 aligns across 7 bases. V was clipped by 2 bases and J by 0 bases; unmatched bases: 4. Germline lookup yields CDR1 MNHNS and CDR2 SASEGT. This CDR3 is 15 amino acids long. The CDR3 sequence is CASSEYGGSSYEQYF. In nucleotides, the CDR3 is TGTGCCAGCAGTGAATATGGCGGGAGCTCCTACGAGCAGTACTTC.

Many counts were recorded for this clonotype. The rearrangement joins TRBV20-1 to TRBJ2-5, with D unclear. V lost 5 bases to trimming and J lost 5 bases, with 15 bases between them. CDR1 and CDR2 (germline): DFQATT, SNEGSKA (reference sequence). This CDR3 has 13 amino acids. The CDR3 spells CSAPDPVGETQYF. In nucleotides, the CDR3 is TGCAGTGCTCCAGACCCCGTAGGGGAGACCCAGTACTTC.

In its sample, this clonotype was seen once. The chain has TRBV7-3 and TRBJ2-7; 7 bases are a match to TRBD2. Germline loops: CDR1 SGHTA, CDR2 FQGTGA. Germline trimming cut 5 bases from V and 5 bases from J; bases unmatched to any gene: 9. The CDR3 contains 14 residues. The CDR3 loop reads CASSLMGGSDEQYF. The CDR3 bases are TGTGCCAGCAGCCTCATGGGGGGGTCGGACGAGCAGTACTTC.

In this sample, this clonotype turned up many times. The CDR3 nucleotides read TGTGCCAGCAGTTACTCCGGGACAGGGGGGACAGATACGCAGTATTTT. This sequence encodes CASSYSGTGGTDTQYF. This chain uses TRBV6-5 with TRBJ2-3, with 11 positions matching TRBD1. The CDR3 has 16 residues. CDR1 and CDR2 (germline): MNHEY, SVGAGI. Unmatched junction bases numbered 2, after V lost 0 bases and J lost 3 bases.

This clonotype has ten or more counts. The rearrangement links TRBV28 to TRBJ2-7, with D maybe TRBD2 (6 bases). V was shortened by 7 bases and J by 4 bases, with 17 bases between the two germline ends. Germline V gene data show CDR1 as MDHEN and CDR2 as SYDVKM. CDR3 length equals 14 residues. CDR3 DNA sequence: TGTGCCAGCACCCTTACGGCGGGACTTTACGAGCAGTACTTC. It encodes CASTLTAGLYEQYF.

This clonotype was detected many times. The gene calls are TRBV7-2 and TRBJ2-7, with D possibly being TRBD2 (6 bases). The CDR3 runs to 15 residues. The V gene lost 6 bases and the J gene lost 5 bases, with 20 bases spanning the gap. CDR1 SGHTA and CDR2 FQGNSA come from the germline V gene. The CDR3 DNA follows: TGTGCCAGCAGAAGGGCTAGCGCTGTTTTCAACGAGCAGTACTTC. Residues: CASRRASAVFNEQYF. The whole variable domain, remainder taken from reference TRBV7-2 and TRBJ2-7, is GAGVSQSPSNKVTEKGKDVELRCDPISGHTALYWYRQSLGQGLEFLIYFQGNSAPDKSGLPSDRFSAERTGGSVSTLTIQRTQQEDSAVYLCASRRASAVFNEQYFGPGTRLTVT.

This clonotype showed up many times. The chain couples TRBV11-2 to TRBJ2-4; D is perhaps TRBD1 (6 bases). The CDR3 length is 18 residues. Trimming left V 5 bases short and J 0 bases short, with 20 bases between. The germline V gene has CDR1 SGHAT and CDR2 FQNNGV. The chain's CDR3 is CASSPRILTGLAKNIQYF. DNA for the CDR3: TGTGCCAGCAGCCCCCGGATCCTGACAGGCCTAGCCAAAAACATTCAGTACTTC. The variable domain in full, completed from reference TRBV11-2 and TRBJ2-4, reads EAGVAQSPRYKIIEKRQSVAFWCNPISGHATLYWYQQILGQGPKLLIQFQNNGVVDDSQLPKDRFSAERLKGVDSTLKIQPAKLEDSAVYLCASSPRILTGLAKNIQYFGAGTRLSVL.

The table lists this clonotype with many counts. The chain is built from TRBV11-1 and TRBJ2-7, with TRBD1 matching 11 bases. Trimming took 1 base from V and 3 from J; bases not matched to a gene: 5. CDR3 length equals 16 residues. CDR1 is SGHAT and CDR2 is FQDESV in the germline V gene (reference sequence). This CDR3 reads CASSLGPGQGGYEQYF. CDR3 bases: TGTGCCAGCAGCTTAGGCCCGGGACAGGGGGGCTACGAGCAGTACTTC. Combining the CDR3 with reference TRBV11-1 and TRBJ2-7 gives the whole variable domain EAEVAQSPRYKITEKSQAVAFWCDPISGHATLYWYRQILGQGPELLVQFQDESVVDDSQLPKDRFSAERLKGVDSTLKIQPAELGDSAMYLCASSLGPGQGGYEQYFGPGTRLTVT.

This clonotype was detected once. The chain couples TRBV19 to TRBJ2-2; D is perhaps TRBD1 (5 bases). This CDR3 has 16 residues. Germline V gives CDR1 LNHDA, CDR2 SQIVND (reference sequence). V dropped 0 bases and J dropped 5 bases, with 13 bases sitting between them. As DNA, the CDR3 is TGTGCCAGTAGTATAGAGGGGCTAGTGAGGACCGGGGAGCTGTTTTTT. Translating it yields CASSIEGLVRTGELFF.

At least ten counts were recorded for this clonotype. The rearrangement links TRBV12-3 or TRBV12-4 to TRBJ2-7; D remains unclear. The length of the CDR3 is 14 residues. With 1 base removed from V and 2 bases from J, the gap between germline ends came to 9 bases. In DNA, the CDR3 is TGTGCCAGCAGTTTAGTAGAACACCCCTACGAGCAGTACTTC. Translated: CASSLVEHPYEQYF.

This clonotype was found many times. CDR3 protein: CASTTPWTGASPLHF. CDR3 nucleotides: TGTGCCAGCACCACCCCATGGACAGGGGCTTCACCCCTCCACTTT. The chain joins TRBV6-2 or TRBV6-3 to TRBJ1-6; the match to TRBD1 covers 9 bases. Unmatched junction bases numbered 10, after V lost 7 bases and J lost 9 bases. Germline CDR1 MNHEY, CDR2 SVGEGT. This CDR3 region has 15 residues.

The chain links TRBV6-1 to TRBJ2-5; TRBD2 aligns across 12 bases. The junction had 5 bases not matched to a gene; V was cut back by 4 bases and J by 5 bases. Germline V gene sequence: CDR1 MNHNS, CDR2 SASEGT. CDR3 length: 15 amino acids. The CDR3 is CASSGELAGGETQYF. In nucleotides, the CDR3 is TGTGCCAGCAGTGGAGAACTAGCGGGAGGCGAGACCCAGTACTTC.

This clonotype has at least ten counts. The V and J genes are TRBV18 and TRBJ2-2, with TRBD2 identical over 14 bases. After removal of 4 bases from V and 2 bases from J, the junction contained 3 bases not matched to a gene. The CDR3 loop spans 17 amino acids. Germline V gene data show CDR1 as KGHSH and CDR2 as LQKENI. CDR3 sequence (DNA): TGTGCCAGCTCACGGGGACTAGCGGGAGTCAACACCGGGGAGCTGTTTTTT. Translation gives CASSRGLAGVNTGELFF.

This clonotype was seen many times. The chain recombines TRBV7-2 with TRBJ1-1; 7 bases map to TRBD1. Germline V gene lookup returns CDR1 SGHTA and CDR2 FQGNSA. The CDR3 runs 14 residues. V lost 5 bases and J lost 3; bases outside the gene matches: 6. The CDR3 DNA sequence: TGTGCCAGCAGCCCCCGACAGGGCCACACTGAAGCTTTCTTT. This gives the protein CASSPRQGHTEAFF.